The 13 T cell receptor beta chains in this list originate from one sample, sequenced in a study of breast tumors, draining lymph nodes, adjacent tissues. Samples came from axillary lymph nodes draining the breast cancer. TCRdb called the multiplex PCR reads again in MiXCR, with one record for every CDR3 protein. The top ten hold roughly 2.4% of the sample, which has 75,000 to 100,000 distinct CDR3 sequences, about 21% seen once. The specimen was axillary lymph node tissue. The origin of the receptors is a female donor with breast cancer. Some clones in this sample may be carry-over from other donors' samples.

This clonotype was detected ten times or more. V and J are TRBV5-1 and TRBJ2-3; 14 bases agree with TRBD2. The germline V gene has CDR1 SGHRS and CDR2 YFSETQ. V lost 4 bases, J lost 3 bases, and 4 bases stayed unmatched. CDR3 length equals 16 residues. CDR3 nucleotide sequence: TGCGCCAGCAGCAAGGGGACTAGCGGGAGTACAGATACGCAGTATTTT. This translates into CASSKGTSGSTDTQYF.

This clonotype was counted at least ten times. This chain connects TRBV5-1 to TRBJ1-3; D is unclear. The CDR3 contains 15 residues. V was shortened by 0 bases and J by 1 base, with 8 bases between the two germline ends. Per the germline V gene, CDR1 is SGHRS and CDR2 is YFSETQ. The CDR3 is CASSLESQSGNTIYF. CDR3 in DNA: TGCGCCAGCAGCTTGGAAAGTCAGTCTGGAAACACCATATATTTT.

V and J are TRBV6-2 or TRBV6-3 and TRBJ2-3; 8 bases match TRBD1. The CDR3 runs to 15 residues. The V and J ends lost 5 bases and 4 bases, in that order; junction bases with no gene match: 8. Germline lookup yields CDR1 MNHEY and CDR2 SVGEGT. The CDR3 spells CASSRLDRGADTQYF. CDR3 DNA sequence: TGTGCCAGCAGTCGACTTGACAGGGGTGCAGATACGCAGTATTTT.

This clonotype showed up many times. V is TRBV20-1 and J is TRBJ2-7; 9 positions match TRBD1. The trim removed 0 bases at V and 4 bases at J, leaving 10 bases unmatched. CDR3 size: 16 residues. The germline CDR1 and CDR2 sequences are DFQATT and SNEGSKA (reference sequence). CDR3: CSARDEYRGRVYEQYF. The CDR3 nucleotides are TGCAGTGCTAGAGATGAATACAGGGGGCGTGTATACGAGCAGTACTTC.

The chain has TRBV5-4 and TRBJ2-1; 14 bases are shared with TRBD2. V shed 4 bases and J 8 bases; nucleotides not matched to a gene: 17. The germline V gene has CDR1 SGHNT and CDR2 YYREEE (reference sequence). The CDR3 is made up of 19 amino acids. The CDR3 sequence: CASSPMGTSGSSPHHEQFF. The CDR3 region has the DNA TGTGCCAGCAGCCCAATGGGGACTAGCGGGAGTTCCCCCCACCATGAGCAGTTCTTC.

In this sample, this clonotype turned up many times. The rearrangement links TRBV2 to TRBJ2-7, with D perhaps TRBD2 (5 bases). Per the germline V gene, CDR1 is SNHLY and CDR2 is FYNNEI. The CDR3 extends over 12 amino acids. V dropped 8 bases and J dropped 2 bases, with 10 bases sitting between them. CDR3 nucleotides: TGTGCCAGCGGAGGCAGAGCCTACGAGCAGTACTTC. As protein: CASGGRAYEQYF.

Turning to this clonotype: At one end, the junction sequence differs from germline, possibly due to a read error. The V and J genes are TRBV18 and TRBJ2-7; 8 positions agree with TRBD1. Germline loops: CDR1 KGHSH, CDR2 LQKENI. This CDR3 has 14 amino acids. The chain's CDR3 is CASSPSGQAYEKYF. CDR3 coding DNA: TGTGCCAGCTCACCCTCGGGACAGGCCTACGAGAAGTACTTC. Full variable domain (outside the CDR3, taken from reference TRBV18 and TRBJ2-7): NAGVMQNPRHLVRRRGQEARLRCSPMKGHSHVYWYRQLPEEGLKFMVYLQKENIIDESGMPKERFSAEFPKEGPSILRIQQVVRGDSAAYFCASSPSGQAYEKYFGPGTRLTVT.

This clonotype was recorded at least ten times. The genes are TRBV4-3 and TRBJ2-5, with D maybe TRBD2 (6 bases). The CDR3 is 14 residues long. V lost 2 bases to trimming and J lost 4 bases, with 11 bases between them. Germline loops: CDR1 LGHNA, CDR2 YSLEER. The CDR3 reads CASSQTRGGETQYF. The DNA of the CDR3 is TGCGCCAGCAGCCAAACGCGGGGAGGAGAGACCCAGTACTTC.

Many counts were recorded for this clonotype. The rearrangement uses TRBV29-1 and TRBJ1-5; TRBD1 is a possible D gene (6 bases). V lost 5 bases to trimming and J lost 5 bases, with 13 bases between them. The germline V gene has CDR1 SQVTM and CDR2 ANQGSEA. The CDR3 runs 13 residues. The CDR3 DNA reads as TGCAGCGTTAATGACAGGTTGGATCAGCCCCAGCATTTT. This translates into CSVNDRLDQPQHF.

This clonotype was detected many times. The rearrangement uses TRBV3-2 and TRBJ2-7; the table names TRBD1, a call not compared with the DNA. TRBV3-2 is assigned pseudogene status. The CDR3 sequence is 13 residues long. The CDR3 reads CASSQGQGWEQYF. The CDR3 DNA is TGTGCCAGCAGCCAAGGACAGGGCTGGGAGCAGTACTTC.

This clonotype was seen ten or more times. This rearrangement joins TRBV4-2 to TRBJ2-1; 10 bases are a match to TRBD2. CDR3 length equals 13 residues. CDR1 and CDR2 from the germline V gene are LGHNA and YNFKEQ. Trimming at V came to 5 bases and at J to 9 bases, leaving 4 bases not matched to a gene. This CDR3 reads CASSDRLAGEQFF. The DNA for the CDR3 is TGTGCCAGCAGCGATAGACTAGCGGGTGAGCAGTTCTTC.

This clonotype was observed many times. The chain employs TRBV25-1 and TRBJ1-2, with D hard to call. Germline V gene lookup returns CDR1 MGHDK and CDR2 SYGVNS. The ends were cut back, 3 bases at V and 4 bases at J, with 12 bases in the middle. This CDR3 is 14 amino acids long. DNA of the CDR3: TGTGCCAGCAGTGATAGTTTGGGAACCTATGGCTACACCTTC. Its translation: CASSDSLGTYGYTF.

This clonotype has a handful of counts. This chain joins TRBV29-1 and TRBJ2-2, with D unclear. Looked up from germline, CDR1 is SQVTM and CDR2 is ANQGSEA. The CDR3 loop spans 12 amino acids. The ends were cut back, 5 bases at V and 1 base at J, with 5 bases in the middle. CDR3 amino acids: CSVRRNTGELFF. The CDR3 bases are TGCAGCGTTCGCCGGAACACCGGGGAGCTGTTTTTT.